The entry below gives a single T cell receptor (beta chain) sequence along with its context. What antigen it recognizes has not been identified. No base quality information exists; no much larger clone differs at one position. Its CDR3 holds 13 amino acids, cysteine through phenylalanine. The retained sequence is limited to the CDR3, 39 bases, with the frame set at the first base. The germline V gene provides CDR1 SGHDT and CDR2 YYEEEE. Relative to germline, V is 4 bases shorter and J is 0 bases shorter, with 7 bases between their ends. The data originate from a study of beta chain features in type 1 diabetes (dated by TCRdb to between 2017 and 2018). Context from the whole study: Mean age, gender distribution, total cell number and subset yield were not different between patients and healthy donors. A total of some 100,000,000 sorted cells were examined across all samples, and a strong correlation was observed between cell number per subset and RNA yield. In the study, TCRB repertoires of sorted circulating CD4+ T cell subsets from recently diagnosed type 1 diabetes patients were compared with those of matched healthy donors. Naive and central memory subsets were obtained from all 30 or so donors, but regulatory and stem cell-like memory subsets were isolated from only 8 patients and roughly eight healthy donors. Broad study findings and their caveats: Type 1 diabetes patients showed a moderate but significant shortening of TCRB CDR3 length in all four CD4+ subsets. Naive, central memory and regulatory TCRB repertoires appeared to be more similar among patients than among healthy donors. Shorter templates might have been favored by PCR, but patient and control samples were amplified and corrected together, so both groups would have been affected equally by any skew. At VDJ recombination sites, type 1 diabetes patients had fewer insertions and more deleted nucleotides, which implies abnormalities in thymic rearrangement. Because the HLA sub-analyses included only small numbers of individuals, any influence of HLA type on TCRB rearrangement was left unresolved. Sequencing cDNA rather than genomic DNA could over-represent highly expressing activated cells, although activation and CD3 levels did not differ between groups.

The entire amount of isolated RNA was reverse transcribed using the High Capacity cDNA Reverse Transcription Kit, so the sequenced TCRB transcripts were expressed ones. Deep immunoSEQ sequencing was applied to naive, central memory and regulatory T cell samples, giving an average of approximately 3.8 million total reads per sample. After sorted cells were lysed in RLT buffer, RNA was extracted with DNase-treated RNeasy Micro or Mini kits, with the choice depending on cell number. To prevent cross-contamination, each cell subset was processed individually, whereas patient and healthy donor samples were processed jointly. The immunoSEQ multiplex PCR was used to amplify TCRB sequences from cDNA, yielding 87-bp fragments that span the CDR3 region. Amplicons were sequenced on the Illumina HiSeq platform. Per the authors' processing: Synthetic template baselines were used to correct PCR bias computationally, reads within Hamming distance 2 were collapsed together, and singletons that could not be merged were discarded. Reads were aligned against IMGT to assign V, D and J genes, CDR3 length and insertions or deletions at six rearrangement sites. Within each subset, clonotype counts were normalized to sorted cell number, after which true diversity and Gini coefficients were computed with the tcR R package. The overlap coefficient, calculated on TCRB nucleotide sequences, was used to quantify repertoire sharing. In TCRdb, the immuneACCESS table is reduced to in-frame sequences with V and J assigned. These tables do not hold every clone; where another copy was compared, an unresolved V gene accounts for under half, and the others remain unexplained. The D gene and trimming were derived from the DNA, and the V and J assignments and clone size from that table. The table for this sample lists 300,000 or so clones; roughly a tenth of them were counted only once. 0.95% to 1.1% of the sample belongs to the ten largest clones.

Each donor gave one peripheral blood draw, roughly 120 mL on average, collected into heparinised tubes. Using a panel that included CD45RO, CCR7, CD25, CD127, CD95 and CD27, naive, central memory, regulatory and stem cell-like memory CD4+ T cells were sorted on a BD FACSAria II. All sorted populations exceeded 98% purity. Right away, PBMCs were isolated by Lymphoprep density gradient centrifugation and were stained directly, with no culture step. So that batch effects would be minimized, each experiment stained and sorted samples in pairs, pairing one healthy donor with one patient. The TCR comes from a man younger than 45 with type 1 diabetes. Rearrangement joined TRBV5-6 to TRBJ2-5; no D gene is confidently identified. Sequenced input: central memory CD4+ T cells from blood. The encoded CDR3 is CASSGEYQETQYF. At the DNA level, the sequence is TGTGCCAGCAGCGGGGAATACCAAGAGACCCAGTACTTC.